This T cell receptor (beta chain) was obtained from a study of blood T cells in healthy people across ages. General study results and limits: The unsorted PBMCs prevented any conclusive comparison of naive versus antigen-experienced cells. Estimates of total diversity, which came from one million sequenced T cells, were considered to be underestimates.

About this clonotype itself: The antigen is undetermined.

V lost 4 bases to trimming and J lost 5 bases; unmatched junction nucleotides: 9. Germline-derived CDR1 and CDR2 are KGHDR and SFDVKD. The CDR3 sequence is 16 residues long. A second PCR, run for 7 to 11 cycles, used a sample-barcoded 5' primer plus a J-beta primer mix. Each cDNA molecule was tagged by a template-switch adaptor that had 12 random nucleotides. One entry per CDR3 protein results from TCRdb running MiXCR on the 5' RACE reads. The top ten clones hold roughly 2.1% of a sample with 1.5 million to 2 million distinct CDR3 sequences, 49% of them seen once. The sequence was collected from a woman aged 35 to 49 in good health. The V and J genes are TRBV24-1 and TRBJ2-3, with 9 bases matching TRBD1. Sequencing used blood. The CDR3 DNA sequence: TGTGCCACCAGTGACGCACGGACAGGGGCTGGAGATACGCAGTATTTT. As protein: CATSDARTGAGDTQYF.